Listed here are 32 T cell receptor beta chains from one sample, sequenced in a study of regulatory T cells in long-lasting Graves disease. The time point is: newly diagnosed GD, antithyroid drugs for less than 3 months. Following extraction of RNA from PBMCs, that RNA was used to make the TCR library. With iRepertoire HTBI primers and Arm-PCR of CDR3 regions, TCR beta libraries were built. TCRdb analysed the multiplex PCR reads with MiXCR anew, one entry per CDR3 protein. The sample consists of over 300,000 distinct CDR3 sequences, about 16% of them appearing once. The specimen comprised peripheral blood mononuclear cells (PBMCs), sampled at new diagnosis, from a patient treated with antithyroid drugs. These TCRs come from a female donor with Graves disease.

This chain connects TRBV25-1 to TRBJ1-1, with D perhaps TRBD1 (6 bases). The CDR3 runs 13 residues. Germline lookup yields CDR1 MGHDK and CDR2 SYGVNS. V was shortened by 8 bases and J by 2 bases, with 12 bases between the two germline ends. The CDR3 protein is CASYQGPNTEAFF. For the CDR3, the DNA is TGTGCCAGCTATCAGGGGCCAAACACTGAAGCTTTCTTT.

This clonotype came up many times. The CDR3 is CSGRGGGQETQYF. The CDR3, as DNA: TGCAGTGGCCGGGGCGGGGGGCAAGAGACCCAGTACTTC. V is TRBV20-1 and J is TRBJ2-5, with 8 bases identical to TRBD2. CDR1 is DFQATT and CDR2 is SNEGSKA in the germline V gene (reference sequence). The trim removed 7 bases at V and 2 bases at J, leaving 6 bases unmatched. The CDR3 runs 13 residues.

In nucleotides, the CDR3 is TGTGCCAGCAGTGAGAGGGAGTCTCAGCCCCAGCATTTT. Encoded protein: CASSERESQPQHF. The chain has TRBV2 and TRBJ1-5; the D is unclear. The CDR3 spans 13 residues. Per the germline V gene, CDR1 is SNHLY and CDR2 is FYNNEI. Trimming took off 3 bases at V and 6 bases at J, with 9 bases between the two ends.

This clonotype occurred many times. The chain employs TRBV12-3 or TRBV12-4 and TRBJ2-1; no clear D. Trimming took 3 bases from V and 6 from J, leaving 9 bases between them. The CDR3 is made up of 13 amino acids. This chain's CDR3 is CASSLGSSNEQFF. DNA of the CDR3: TGTGCCAGCAGTTTGGGGTCATCCAATGAGCAGTTCTTC.

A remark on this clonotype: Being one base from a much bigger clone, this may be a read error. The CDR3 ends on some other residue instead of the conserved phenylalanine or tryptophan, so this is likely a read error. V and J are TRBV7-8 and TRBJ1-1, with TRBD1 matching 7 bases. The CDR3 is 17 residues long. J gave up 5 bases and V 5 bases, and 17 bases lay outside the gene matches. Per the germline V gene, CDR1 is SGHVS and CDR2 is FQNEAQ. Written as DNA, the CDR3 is TGTGCCAGCAGCCCCTCCGGCCAGGGGGGGACGCGGACTGAAGCTTTCTCT. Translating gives CASSPSGQGGTRTEAFS.

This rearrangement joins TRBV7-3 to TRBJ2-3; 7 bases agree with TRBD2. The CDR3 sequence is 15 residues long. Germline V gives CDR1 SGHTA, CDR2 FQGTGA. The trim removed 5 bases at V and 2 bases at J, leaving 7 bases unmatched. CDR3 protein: CASSEGTSVTDTQYF. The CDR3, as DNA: TGTGCCAGCAGCGAAGGAACTAGCGTCACAGATACGCAGTATTTT.

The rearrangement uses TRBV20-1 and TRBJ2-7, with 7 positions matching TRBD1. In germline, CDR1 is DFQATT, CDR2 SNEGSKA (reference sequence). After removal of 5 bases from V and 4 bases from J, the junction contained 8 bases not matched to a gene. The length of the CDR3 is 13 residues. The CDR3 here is CSAFGQGEYEQYF. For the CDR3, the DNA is TGCAGTGCTTTTGGTCAGGGGGAATACGAGCAGTACTTC.

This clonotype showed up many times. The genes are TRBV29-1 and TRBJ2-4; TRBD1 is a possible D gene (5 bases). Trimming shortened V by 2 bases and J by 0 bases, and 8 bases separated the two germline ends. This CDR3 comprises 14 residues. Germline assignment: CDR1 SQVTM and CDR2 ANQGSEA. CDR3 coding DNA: TGCAGCGTTGAATGGGGCTCAGCCAAAAACATTCAGTACTTC. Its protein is CSVEWGSAKNIQYF.

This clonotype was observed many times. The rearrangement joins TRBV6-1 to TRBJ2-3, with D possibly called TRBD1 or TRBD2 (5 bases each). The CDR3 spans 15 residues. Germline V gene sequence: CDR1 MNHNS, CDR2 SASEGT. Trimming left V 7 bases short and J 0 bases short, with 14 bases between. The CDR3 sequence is CASTNGAQSTDTQYF. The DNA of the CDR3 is TGTGCCAGCACCAACGGGGCACAAAGCACAGATACGCAGTATTTT.

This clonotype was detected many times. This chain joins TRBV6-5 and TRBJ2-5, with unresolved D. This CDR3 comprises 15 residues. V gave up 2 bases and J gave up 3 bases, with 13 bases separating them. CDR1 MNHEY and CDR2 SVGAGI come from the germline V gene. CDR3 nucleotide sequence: TGTGCCAGCAGTTACGGTGTACGGCCAGAAGAGACCCAGTACTTC. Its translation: CASSYGVRPEETQYF.

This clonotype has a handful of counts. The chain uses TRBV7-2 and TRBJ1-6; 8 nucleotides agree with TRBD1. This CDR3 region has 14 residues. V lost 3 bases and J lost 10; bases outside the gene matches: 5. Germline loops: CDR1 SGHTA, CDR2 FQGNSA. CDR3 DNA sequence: TGTGCCAGCAGCTTTCCAGGGGGCGCCTCACCCCTCCACTTT. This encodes CASSFPGGASPLHF.

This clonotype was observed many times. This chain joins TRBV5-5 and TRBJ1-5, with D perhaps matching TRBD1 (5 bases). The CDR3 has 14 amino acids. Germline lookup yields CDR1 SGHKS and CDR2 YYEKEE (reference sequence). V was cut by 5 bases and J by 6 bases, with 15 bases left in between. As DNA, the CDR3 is TGTGCCAGCAGTCCAGGGTTGGCGATTCAGCCCCAGCATTTT. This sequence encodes CASSPGLAIQPQHF.

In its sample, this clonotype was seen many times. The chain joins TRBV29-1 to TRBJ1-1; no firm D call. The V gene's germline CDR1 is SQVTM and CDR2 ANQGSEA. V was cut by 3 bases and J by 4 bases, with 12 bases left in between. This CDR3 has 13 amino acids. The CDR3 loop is CSVDADLGTEAFF. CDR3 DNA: TGCAGCGTTGACGCGGACCTGGGCACTGAAGCTTTCTTT.

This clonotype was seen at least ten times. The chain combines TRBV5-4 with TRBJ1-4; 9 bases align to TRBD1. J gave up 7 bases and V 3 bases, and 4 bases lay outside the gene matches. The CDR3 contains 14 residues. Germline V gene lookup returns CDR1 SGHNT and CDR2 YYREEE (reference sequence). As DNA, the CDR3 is TGTGCCAGCAGCTCCCGGGACAGGGCTGAAAAACTGTTTTTT. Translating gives CASSSRDRAEKLFF.

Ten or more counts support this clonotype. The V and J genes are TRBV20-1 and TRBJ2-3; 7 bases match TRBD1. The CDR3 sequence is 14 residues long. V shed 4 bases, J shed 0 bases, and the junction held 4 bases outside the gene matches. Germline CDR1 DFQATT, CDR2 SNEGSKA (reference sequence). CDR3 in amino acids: CSATDRRSTDTQYF. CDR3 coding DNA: TGCAGTGCTACGGACAGGAGAAGCACAGATACGCAGTATTTT.

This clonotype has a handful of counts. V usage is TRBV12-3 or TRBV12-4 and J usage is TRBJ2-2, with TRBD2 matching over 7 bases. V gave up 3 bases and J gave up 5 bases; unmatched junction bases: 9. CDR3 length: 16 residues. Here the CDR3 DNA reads TGTGCCAGCAGTTTCGCTAGCGGACTGAGGACCGGGGAGCTGTTTTTT. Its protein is CASSFASGLRTGELFF.

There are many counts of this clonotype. CDR3 in DNA: TGTGCCAGCAGTGAGCCTCGTCTTGTTAGTGTGGTAACAGATACGCAGTATTTT. The encoded protein is CASSEPRLVSVVTDTQYF. The V gene is TRBV2, the J gene TRBJ2-3; no definite D call. The V end was cut by 3 bases, the J end by 3 bases, with 22 bases between. Germline V lookup: CDR1 SNHLY, CDR2 FYNNEI. CDR3 size: 18 residues.

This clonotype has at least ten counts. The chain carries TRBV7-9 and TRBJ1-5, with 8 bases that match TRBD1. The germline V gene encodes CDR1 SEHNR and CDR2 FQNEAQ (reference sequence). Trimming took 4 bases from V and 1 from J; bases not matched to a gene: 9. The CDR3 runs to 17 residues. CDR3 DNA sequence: TGTGCCAGCAGCTCTGTTGCCGGGACAGGCAGCAATCAGCCCCAGCATTTT. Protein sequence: CASSSVAGTGSNQPQHF.

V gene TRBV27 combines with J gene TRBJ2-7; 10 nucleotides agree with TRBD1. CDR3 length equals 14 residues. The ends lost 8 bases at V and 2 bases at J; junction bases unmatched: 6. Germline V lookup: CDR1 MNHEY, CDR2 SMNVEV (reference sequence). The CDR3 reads CASHTGTGAYEQYF. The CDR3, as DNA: TGTGCCAGCCATACCGGGACAGGGGCCTACGAGCAGTACTTC.

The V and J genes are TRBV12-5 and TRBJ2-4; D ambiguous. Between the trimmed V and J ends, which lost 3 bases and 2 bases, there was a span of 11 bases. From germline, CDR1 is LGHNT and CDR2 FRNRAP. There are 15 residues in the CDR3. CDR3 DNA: TGTGCTAGTGGTTTATCGGACCGCCCCAAAAACATTCAGTACTTC. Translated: CASGLSDRPKNIQYF.

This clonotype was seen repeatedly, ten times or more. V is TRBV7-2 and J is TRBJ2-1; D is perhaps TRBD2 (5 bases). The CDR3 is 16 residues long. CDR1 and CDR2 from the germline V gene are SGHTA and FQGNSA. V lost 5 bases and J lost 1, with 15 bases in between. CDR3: CASSPKLGGSYNEQFF. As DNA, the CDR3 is TGTGCCAGCAGCCCTAAGTTGGGCGGGTCCTACAATGAGCAGTTCTTC.

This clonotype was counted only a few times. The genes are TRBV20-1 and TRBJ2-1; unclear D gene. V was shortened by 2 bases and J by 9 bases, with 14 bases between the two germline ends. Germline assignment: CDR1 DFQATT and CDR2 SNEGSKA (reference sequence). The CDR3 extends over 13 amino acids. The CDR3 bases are TGCAGTGCTAGAAGCGTAGCCGAGCGTGAGCAGTTCTTC. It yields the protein CSARSVAEREQFF.

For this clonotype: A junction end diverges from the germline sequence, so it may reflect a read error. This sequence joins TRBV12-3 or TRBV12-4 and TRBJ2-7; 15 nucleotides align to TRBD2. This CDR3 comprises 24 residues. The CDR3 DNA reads TGTGCCAGCAGCCGATCTCGGAGAGGACTAGCGGGAGGGCCGATATTGGGATCCTCCTCCGAGCAGTACTTC. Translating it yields CASSRSRRGLAGGPILGSSSEQYF.

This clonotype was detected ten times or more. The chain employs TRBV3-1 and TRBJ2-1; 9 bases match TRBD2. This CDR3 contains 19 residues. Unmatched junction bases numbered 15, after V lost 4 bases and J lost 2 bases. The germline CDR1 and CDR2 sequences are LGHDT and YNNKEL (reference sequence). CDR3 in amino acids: CASSPPPGSGRNTYNEQFF. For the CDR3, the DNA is TGTGCCAGCAGCCCCCCCCCGGGTAGCGGGAGAAACACCTACAATGAGCAGTTCTTC.

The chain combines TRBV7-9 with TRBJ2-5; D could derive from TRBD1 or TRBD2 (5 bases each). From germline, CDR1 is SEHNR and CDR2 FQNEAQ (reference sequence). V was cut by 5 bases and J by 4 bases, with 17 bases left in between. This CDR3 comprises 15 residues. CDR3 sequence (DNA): TGTGCCAGCAGCCAAGAGGGCAGGGTTGGAGAGACCCAGTACTTC. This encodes CASSQEGRVGETQYF. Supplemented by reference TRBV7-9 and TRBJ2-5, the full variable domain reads DTGVSQNPRHKITKRGQNVTFRCDPISEHNRLYWYRQTLGQGPEFLTYFQNEAQLEKSRLLSDRFSAERPKGSFSTLEIQRTEQGDSAMYLCASSQEGRVGETQYFGPGTRLLVL.

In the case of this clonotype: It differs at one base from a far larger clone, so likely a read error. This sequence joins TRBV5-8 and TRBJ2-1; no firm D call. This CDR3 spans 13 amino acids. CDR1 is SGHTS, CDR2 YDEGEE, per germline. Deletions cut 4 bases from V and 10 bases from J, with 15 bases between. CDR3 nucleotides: TGTGCCAGCAGCCATTTGGGTGCCGGAGAGCAGTTCTTC. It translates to CASSHLGAGEQFF.

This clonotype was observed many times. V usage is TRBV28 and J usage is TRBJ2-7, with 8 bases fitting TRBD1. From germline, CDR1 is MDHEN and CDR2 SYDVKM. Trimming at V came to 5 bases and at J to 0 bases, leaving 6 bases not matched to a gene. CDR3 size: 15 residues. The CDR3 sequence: CASSTPGQDSYEQYF. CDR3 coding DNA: TGTGCCAGCAGTACACCGGGACAGGACTCCTACGAGCAGTACTTC.

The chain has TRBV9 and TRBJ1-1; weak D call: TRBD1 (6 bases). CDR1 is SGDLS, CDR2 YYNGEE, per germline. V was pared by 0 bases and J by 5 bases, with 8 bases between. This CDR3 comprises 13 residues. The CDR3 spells CASSVGTETEAFF. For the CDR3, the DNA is TGTGCCAGCAGCGTAGGGACAGAGACTGAAGCTTTCTTT.

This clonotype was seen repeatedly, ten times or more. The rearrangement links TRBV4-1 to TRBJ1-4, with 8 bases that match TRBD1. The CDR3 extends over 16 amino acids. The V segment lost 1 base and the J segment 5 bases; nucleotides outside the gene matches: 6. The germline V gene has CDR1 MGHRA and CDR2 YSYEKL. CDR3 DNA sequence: TGCGCCAGCAGCCAAGTGGTGAGGACAGGGAATGAAAAACTGTTTTTT. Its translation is CASSQVVRTGNEKLFF.

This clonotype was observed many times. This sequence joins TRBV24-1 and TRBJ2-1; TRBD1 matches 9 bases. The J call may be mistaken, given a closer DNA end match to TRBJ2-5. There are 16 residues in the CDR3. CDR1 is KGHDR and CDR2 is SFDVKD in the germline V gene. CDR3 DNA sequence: TGTGCCACCAGTGAAACCGGGACAGGGCACCAAGAGACCCAGTACTTC. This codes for CATSETGTGHQETQYF.

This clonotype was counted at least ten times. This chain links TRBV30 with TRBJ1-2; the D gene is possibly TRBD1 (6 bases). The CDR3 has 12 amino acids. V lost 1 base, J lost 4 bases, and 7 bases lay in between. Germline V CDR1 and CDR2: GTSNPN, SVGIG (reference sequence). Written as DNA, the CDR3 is TGTGCCTGGAGTGAACAGGGCTATGGCTACACCTTC. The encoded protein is CAWSEQGYGYTF.

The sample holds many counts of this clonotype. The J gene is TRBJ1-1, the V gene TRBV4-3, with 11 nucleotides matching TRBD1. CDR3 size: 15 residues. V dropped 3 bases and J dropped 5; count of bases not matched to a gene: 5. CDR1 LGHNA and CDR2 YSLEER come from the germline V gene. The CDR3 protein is CASSQTGTGGTEAFF. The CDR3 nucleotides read TGCGCCAGCAGCCAGACCGGGACAGGGGGTACTGAAGCTTTCTTT.